This T cell receptor beta chain was found in a study of identical twins. Using its own MiXCR run on the 5' RACE reads, TCRdb lists one record per CDR3 protein. The data contain a few hundred thousand distinct CDR3 sequences, about 10% of them singletons. This clonotype occurred a few times. Germline V gene data show CDR1 as DFQATT and CDR2 as SNEGSKA (reference sequence). The CDR3 totals 19 residues. With 0 bases removed from V and 0 bases from J, the gap between germline ends came to 18 bases. The TCR was taken from a man in his forties or fifties in good health. The gene calls are TRBV20-1 and TRBJ1-6; D ambiguous. Sample: memory T cells sorted from blood. CDR3 nucleotides: TGCAGTGCTAGAGATGGCGCTACTCCAGGCAGCTCCTATAATTCACCCCTCCACTTT. Its translation: CSARDGATPGSSYNSPLHF.